The rows below give T cell receptor beta chains drawn from one sample of a study of OX40 agonist ivuxolimab in advanced cancers. Method: immunoSEQ multiplex PCR; TCRdb's copy keeps in-frame clones and lacks some. The sample has 20,000 or so clones, approximately 87% seen once; the top ten hold 29%. The sample in question was CD4+ or CD8+ T cells sorted from blood, obtained in a trial of the OX40 agonist ivuxolimab. These receptors all come from an adult with an advanced solid tumor such as melanoma, head and neck, liver or kidney cancer. The conserved cysteine and the conserved F or W are not part of the CDR3 here. The D gene is left open where the match is weak.

ASSPWGPDTQY,.,TRBV9
ASSGLAGGYEQY,TRBD2,TRBV7-8
ASSEYGGYGANVLT,.,TRBV25-1
ASSEGGDSPFYGYT,TRBD1,TRBV10-3
AWSAGGPDEQY,TRBD2,TRBV30
AWSVGEQY,.,TRBV30
ASSLLREDNEQF,TRBD2,TRBV7-9
ASSPPGRPNYGYT,.,TRBV18
ASSQDLGFDEQF,.,TRBV14
ASSPLTLTGELF,.,TRBV5-6
ASSSGVSNQPQH,.,TRBV27
ASSPGLAGVQETQY,TRBD2,TRBV4-1
ASSLPRTRTGELF,.,TRBV5-8
SVEGSVAMNTEAF,.,TRBV29-1
ASSFTSGRVAGELF,TRBD2,TRBV27
AIRSRGGNGYT,.,TRBV10-3
ASSLVAGTSGQETQY,TRBD2,TRBV5-4